This TCR beta chain is drawn from a study of cytomegalovirus exposure and HLA in healthy donors. Whole-study results and caveats: In vitro checks showed that three CMV-associated chains really do target CMV antigens.

The assay was immunoSEQ multiplex PCR, and TCRdb's table has in-frame clones only and misses some. The table shows some 68,000 clones, with about 94% occurring only once. With respect to this clone: Its antigen is not identified.

Germline V gene lookup returns CDR1 SGHAT and CDR2 FQDESV (reference sequence). Losses at the gene ends were 5 bases for V and 0 bases for J; bases not matched to a gene: 5. This CDR3 is built from 16 residues. The sample taken for sequencing was PBMCs. This clonotype was sampled from a man aged 18 to 35 in good health and CMV-seropositive. The rearrangement links TRBV11-1 to TRBJ2-1, with 9 bases matching TRBD2. CDR3 sequence (DNA): TGTGCCAGCAGCCCCAGACTAGCGGACTCCTACAATGAGCAGTTCTTC. The encoded protein is CASSPRLADSYNEQFF.